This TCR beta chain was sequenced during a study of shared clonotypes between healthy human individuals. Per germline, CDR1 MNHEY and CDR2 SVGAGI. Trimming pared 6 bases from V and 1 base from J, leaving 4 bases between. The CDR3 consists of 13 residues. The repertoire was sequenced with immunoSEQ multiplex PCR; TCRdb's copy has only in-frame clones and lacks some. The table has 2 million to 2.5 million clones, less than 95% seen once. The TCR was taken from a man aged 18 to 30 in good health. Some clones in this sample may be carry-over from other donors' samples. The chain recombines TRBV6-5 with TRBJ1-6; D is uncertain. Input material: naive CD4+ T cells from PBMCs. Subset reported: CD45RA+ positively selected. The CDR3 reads CASRGSYNSPLHF. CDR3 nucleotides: TGTGCCAGCAGGGGTTCCTATAATTCACCCCTCCACTTT.